This TCR beta chain was observed in a study of cytotoxic CD8 clonotypes in ibrutinib-treated CLL. Study outcomes and limitations: There were differences in sampling times between sustained-remission and progressing patients. Few clonotypes were public, and these shrank or held steady under treatment.

V was pared by 4 bases and J by 4 bases, with 10 bases between. There are 13 residues in the CDR3. In germline, CDR1 is SEHNR, CDR2 FQNEAQ (reference sequence). Method: immunoSEQ multiplex PCR; TCRdb's copy keeps in-frame clones and lacks some. The profile shows roughly 150,000 clones, 70% to 85% of them singletons. Turning to this clone: Its antigen is as yet unknown.

This sequence was found in a human donor with chronic lymphocytic leukemia. This sequence joins TRBV7-9 and TRBJ1-2; D is possibly TRBD1 (6 bases). The input for sequencing was PBMCs, taken after 24 months of ibrutinib treatment. The CDR3 sequence is CASSSRGGYGYTF. In DNA, the CDR3 is TGTGCCAGCAGCTCTCGAGGGGGCTATGGCTACACCTTC.